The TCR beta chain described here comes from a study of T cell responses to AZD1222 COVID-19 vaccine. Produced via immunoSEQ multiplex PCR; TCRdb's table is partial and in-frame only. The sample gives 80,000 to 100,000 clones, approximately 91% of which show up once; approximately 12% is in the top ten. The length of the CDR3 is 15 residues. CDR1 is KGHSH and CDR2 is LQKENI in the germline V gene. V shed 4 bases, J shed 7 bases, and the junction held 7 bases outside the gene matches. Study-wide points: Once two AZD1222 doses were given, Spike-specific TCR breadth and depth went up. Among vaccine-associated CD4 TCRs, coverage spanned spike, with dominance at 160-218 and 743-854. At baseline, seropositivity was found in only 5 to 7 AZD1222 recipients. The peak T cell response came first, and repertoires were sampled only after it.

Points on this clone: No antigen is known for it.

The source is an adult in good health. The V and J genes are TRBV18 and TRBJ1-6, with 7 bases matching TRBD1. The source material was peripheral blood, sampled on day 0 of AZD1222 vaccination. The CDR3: CASSLDRVGNSPLHF. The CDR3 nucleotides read TGTGCCAGCTCACTCGACAGGGTAGGAAATTCACCCCTCCACTTT. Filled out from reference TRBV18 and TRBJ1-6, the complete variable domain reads NAGVMQNPRHLVRRRGQEARLRCSPMKGHSHVYWYRQLPEEGLKFMVYLQKENIIDESGMPKERFSAEFPKEGPSILRIQQVVRGDSAAYFCASSLDRVGNSPLHFGNGTRLTVT.